This is a list of T cell receptor beta chains from one sample in a study of blood T cells in healthy people across ages. TCRdb redid the calling of the 5' RACE reads with MiXCR, one entry per CDR3 protein. This table has some 850,000 distinct CDR3 sequences, 20% to 30% appearing once. These data were also filed under a second study, of T cells of mothers and their children.

What was sequenced was blood. The receptor set was obtained from a boy aged 10-17 years in good health. CDR3s leave out the opening cysteine and the closing phenylalanine or tryptophan. The size field is filled for only some rows; it gives once, few, many or a size class.

j_call clone_size v_call cdr3_aa
TRBJ2-5 few TRBV5-1 ASSNAGTGVRETQY
TRBJ2-5 few TRBV3-1 ASSQGTGGPETQY
TRBJ2-1 NA TRBV12-3/TRBV12-4 ASSLPRAGGPWQL
TRBJ2-7 few TRBV6-2/TRBV6-3 ASSYTLKDRGYEQY
NA few TRBV18 ASSQGQGPSYEQY
TRBJ1-2 few TRBV12-3/TRBV12-4 ASSAGLDYGYT
TRBJ2-1 NA TRBV7-9 ASGSAVLYNEQF
TRBJ2-7 NA TRBV9 ASSDLASGGVDEQY
NA once TRBV7-9 ASSQGTLAYEQY
TRBJ2-7 NA TRBV12-5 ASGLVRTGTGYEQY
TRBJ2-5 NA TRBV2 ATTPNRGGETQY
TRBJ1-6 NA TRBV2 ASSVQGSYNSPLH
TRBJ2-1 NA TRBV29-1 SGRTTYNEQF